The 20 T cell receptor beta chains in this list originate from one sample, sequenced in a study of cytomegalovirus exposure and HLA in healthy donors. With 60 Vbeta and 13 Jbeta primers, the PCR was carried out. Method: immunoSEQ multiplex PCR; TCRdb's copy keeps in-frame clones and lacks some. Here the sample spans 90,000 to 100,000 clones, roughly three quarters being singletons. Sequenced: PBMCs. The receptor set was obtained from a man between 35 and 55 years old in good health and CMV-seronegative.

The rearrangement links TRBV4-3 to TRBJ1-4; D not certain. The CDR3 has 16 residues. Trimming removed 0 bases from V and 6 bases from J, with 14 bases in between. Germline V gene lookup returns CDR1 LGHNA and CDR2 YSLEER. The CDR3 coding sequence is TGCGCCAGCAGCCAAGATAGCGCTCGGCGACATGAAAAACTGTTTTTT. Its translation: CASSQDSARRHEKLFF.

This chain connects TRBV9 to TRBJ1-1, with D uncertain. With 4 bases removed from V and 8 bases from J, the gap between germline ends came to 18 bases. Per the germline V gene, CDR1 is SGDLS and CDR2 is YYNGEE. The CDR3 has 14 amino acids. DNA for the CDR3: TGTGCCAGCAGCCGGCCGGGGAGTATCGCCGAAGCTTTCTTT. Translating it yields CASSRPGSIAEAFF. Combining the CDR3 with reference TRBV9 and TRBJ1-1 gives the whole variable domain DSGVTQTPKHLITATGQRVTLRCSPRSGDLSVYWYQQSLDQGLQFLIQYYNGEERAKGNILERFSAQQFPDLHSELNLSSLELGDSALYFCASSRPGSIAEAFFGQGTRLTVV.

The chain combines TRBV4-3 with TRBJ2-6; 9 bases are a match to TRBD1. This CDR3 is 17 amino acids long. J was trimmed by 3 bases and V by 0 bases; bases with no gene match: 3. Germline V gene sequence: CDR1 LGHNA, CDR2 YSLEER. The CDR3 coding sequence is TGCGCCAGCAGCCAAGAATGGACAGGGGATGGGGCCAACGTCCTGACTTTC. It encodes CASSQEWTGDGANVLTF.

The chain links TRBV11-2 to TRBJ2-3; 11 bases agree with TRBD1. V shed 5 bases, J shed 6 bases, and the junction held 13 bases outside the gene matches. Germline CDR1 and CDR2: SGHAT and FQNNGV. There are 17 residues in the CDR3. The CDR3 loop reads CASSRPPGTGGVDTQYF. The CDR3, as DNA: TGTGCCAGCAGCAGGCCACCCGGGACAGGGGGGGTCGATACGCAGTATTTT. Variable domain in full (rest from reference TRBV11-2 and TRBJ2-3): EAGVAQSPRYKIIEKRQSVAFWCNPISGHATLYWYQQILGQGPKLLIQFQNNGVVDDSQLPKDRFSAERLKGVDSTLKIQPAKLEDSAVYLCASSRPPGTGGVDTQYFGPGTRLTVL.

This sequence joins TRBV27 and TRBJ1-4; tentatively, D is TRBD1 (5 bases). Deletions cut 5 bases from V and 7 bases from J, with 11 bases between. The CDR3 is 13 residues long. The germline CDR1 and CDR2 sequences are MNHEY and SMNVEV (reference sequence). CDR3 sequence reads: CASSLIRGEKLFF. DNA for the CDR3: TGTGCCAGCAGTCTGATTAGGGGTGAAAAACTGTTTTTT.

CDR3 amino acids: CASSFNLRDRGQETQYF. CDR3 DNA: TGTGCCAGCAGCTTCAACCTCCGGGACAGGGGACAAGAGACCCAGTACTTC. This chain uses TRBV7-9 with TRBJ2-5; 10 positions agree with TRBD1. The CDR3 covers 17 residues. With V trimmed by 3 bases and J by 2 bases, 9 bases remained unmatched. The V gene's germline CDR1 is SEHNR and CDR2 FQNEAQ (reference sequence).

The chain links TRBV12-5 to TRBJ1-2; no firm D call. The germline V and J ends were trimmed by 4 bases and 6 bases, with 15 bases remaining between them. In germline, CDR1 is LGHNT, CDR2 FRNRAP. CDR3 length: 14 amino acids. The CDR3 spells CASGSPGYGDGYTF. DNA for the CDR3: TGTGCTAGTGGTTCTCCCGGCTACGGGGATGGCTACACCTTC.

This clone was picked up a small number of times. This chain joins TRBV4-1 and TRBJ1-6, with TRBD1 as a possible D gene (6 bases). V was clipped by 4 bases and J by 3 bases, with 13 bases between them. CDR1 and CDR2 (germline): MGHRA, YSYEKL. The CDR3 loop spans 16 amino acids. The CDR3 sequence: CASSLRTEGYNSPLHF. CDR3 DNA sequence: TGCGCCAGCAGCCTTCGGACAGAAGGCTATAATTCACCCCTCCACTTT.

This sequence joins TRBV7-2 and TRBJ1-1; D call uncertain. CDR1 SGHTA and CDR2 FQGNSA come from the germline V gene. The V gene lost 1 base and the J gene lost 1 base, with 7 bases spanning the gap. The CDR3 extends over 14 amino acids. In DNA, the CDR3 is TGTGCCAGCAGCTTAGTTGGCGGGAACACTGAAGCTTTCTTT. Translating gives CASSLVGGNTEAFF.

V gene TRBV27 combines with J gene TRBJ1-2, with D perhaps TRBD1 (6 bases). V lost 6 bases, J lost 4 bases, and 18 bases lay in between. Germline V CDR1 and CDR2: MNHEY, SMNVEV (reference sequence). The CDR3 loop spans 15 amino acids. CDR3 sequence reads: CASRIARDIFYGYTF. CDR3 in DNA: TGTGCCAGCAGGATAGCCCGGGACATCTTCTATGGCTACACCTTC.

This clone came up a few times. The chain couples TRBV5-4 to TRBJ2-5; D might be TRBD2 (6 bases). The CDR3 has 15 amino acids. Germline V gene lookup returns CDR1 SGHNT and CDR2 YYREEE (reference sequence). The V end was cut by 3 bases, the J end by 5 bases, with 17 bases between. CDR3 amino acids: CASSYPSGRGETQYF. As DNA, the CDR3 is TGTGCCAGCAGCTACCCATCCGGGAGAGGGGAGACCCAGTACTTC.

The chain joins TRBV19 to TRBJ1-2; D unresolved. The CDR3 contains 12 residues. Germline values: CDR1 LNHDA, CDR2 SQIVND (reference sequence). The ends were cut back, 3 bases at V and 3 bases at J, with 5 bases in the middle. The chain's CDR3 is CASSMRDYGYTF. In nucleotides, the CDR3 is TGTGCCAGTAGTATGAGGGACTATGGCTACACCTTC. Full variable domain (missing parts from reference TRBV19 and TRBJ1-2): DGGITQSPKYLFRKEGQNVTLSCEQNLNHDAMYWYRQDPGQGLRLIYYSQIVNDFQKGDIAEGYSVSREKKESFPLTVTSAQKNPTAFYLCASSMRDYGYTFGSGTRLTVV.

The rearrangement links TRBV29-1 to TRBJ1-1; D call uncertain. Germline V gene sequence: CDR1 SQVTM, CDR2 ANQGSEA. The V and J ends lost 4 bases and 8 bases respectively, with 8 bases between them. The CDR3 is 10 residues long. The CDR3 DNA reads TGCAGCGTTGTAGGAGTAGAAGCTTTCTTT. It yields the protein CSVVGVEAFF. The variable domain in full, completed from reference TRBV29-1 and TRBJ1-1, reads SAVISQKPSRDICQRGTSLTIQCQVDSQVTMMFWYRQQPGQSLTLIATANQGSEATYESGFVIDKFPISRPNLTFSTLTVSNMSPEDSSIYLCSVVGVEAFFGQGTRLTVV.

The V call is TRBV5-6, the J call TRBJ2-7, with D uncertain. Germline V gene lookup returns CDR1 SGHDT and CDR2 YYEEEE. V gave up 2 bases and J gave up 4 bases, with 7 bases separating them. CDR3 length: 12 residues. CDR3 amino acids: CASSFELYEQYF. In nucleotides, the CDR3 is TGTGCCAGCAGCTTCGAACTATACGAGCAGTACTTC.

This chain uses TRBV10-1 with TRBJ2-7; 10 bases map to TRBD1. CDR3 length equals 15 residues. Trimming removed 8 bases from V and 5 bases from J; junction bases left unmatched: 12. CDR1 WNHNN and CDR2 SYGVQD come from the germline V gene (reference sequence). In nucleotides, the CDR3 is TGCGCCAGCGATCGAGCCGGGACAGGGGCCCACGAGCAGTACTTC. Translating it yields CASDRAGTGAHEQYF.

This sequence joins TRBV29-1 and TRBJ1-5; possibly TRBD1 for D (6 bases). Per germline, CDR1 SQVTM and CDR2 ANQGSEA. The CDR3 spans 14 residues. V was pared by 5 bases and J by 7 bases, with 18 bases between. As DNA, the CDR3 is TGCAGCGTTAAGGGGGAACAGGGTGGACAGCCCCAGCATTTT. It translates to CSVKGEQGGQPQHF.

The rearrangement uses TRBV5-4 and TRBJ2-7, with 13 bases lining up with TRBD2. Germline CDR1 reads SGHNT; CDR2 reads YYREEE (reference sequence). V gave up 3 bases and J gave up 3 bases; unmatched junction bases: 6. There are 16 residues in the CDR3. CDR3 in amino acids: CASSSGTSGKNYEQYF. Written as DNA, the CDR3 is TGTGCCAGCAGCTCCGGGACTAGCGGGAAGAACTACGAGCAGTACTTC. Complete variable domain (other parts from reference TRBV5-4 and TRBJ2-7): ETGVTQSPTHLIKTRGQQVTLRCSSQSGHNTVSWYQQALGQGPQFIFQYYREEENGRGNFPPRFSGLQFPNYSSELNVNALELDDSALYLCASSSGTSGKNYEQYFGPGTRLTVT.

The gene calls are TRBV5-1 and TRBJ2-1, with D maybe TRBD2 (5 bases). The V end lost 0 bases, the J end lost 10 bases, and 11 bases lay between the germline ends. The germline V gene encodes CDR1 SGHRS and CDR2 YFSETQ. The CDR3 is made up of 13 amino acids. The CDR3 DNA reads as TGCGCCAGCAGCTTGGAGGTCGGCGGGGAGCAGTTCTTC. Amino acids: CASSLEVGGEQFF.

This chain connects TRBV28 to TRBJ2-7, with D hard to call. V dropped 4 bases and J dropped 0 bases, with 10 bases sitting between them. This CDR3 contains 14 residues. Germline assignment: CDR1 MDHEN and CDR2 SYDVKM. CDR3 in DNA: TGTGCCAGCAGTTCCCCCCCGGGCTCCTACGAGCAGTACTTC. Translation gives CASSSPPGSYEQYF.

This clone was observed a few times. CDR3 residues: CASSPKSVSGTGGHLSETQYF. The DNA of the CDR3 is TGTGCCAGCTCACCCAAGTCAGTTTCCGGGACAGGGGGCCATTTGTCCGAGACCCAGTACTTC. This chain connects TRBV18 to TRBJ2-5, with 12 nucleotides matching TRBD1. Looked up from germline, CDR1 is KGHSH and CDR2 is LQKENI. This CDR3 has 21 residues. V was pared by 3 bases and J by 5 bases, with 22 bases of the junction left unmatched. The variable domain in full, with the rest retrieved from reference TRBV18 and TRBJ2-5, is NAGVMQNPRHLVRRRGQEARLRCSPMKGHSHVYWYRQLPEEGLKFMVYLQKENIIDESGMPKERFSAEFPKEGPSILRIQQVVRGDSAAYFCASSPKSVSGTGGHLSETQYFGPGTRLLVL.